This T cell receptor (beta chain) appears in the sequencing data of a study of molecular identifiers for immune sequencing clone quantification. In TCRdb, the PCR reads were re-called with MiXCR into one record per CDR3 protein. The repertoire has about 640,000 distinct CDR3 sequences, about 20% of them found once; the top ten carry 0.85%. Comment on this clonotype: Possible read error: a much larger clone is one base away.

In germline, CDR1 is SGDLS, CDR2 YYNGEE. CDR3 length: 14 amino acids. This chain connects TRBV9 to TRBJ2-7; D might be TRBD1 (6 bases). Input material: naive CD8+ T cells from blood, with Jurkat cell RNA spiked in. As for subset: FACS-sorted CD8+CD4-CCR7+CD45RA+ naive T cells. This TCR came from a human donor in good health. Some libraries in this study had Jurkat cell RNA spiked in. CDR3 coding DNA: TGTGCCAGCAGCGTAGATTGGGGGCCCTACGAGCGGTACTTC. Protein sequence: CASSVDWGPYERYF.